Listed below are T cell receptor beta chains from one sample, sequenced in a study of blood T cell repertoires in COVID-19. TCRdb's copy holds only in-frame clones and misses some; the assay was immunoSEQ multiplex PCR. The sample has roughly 73,000 clones; around 75% are singletons. The sample taken for sequencing was peripheral blood. Receptors originate from a man in his 70s with acute or convalescent COVID-19. Each CDR3 is given with its conserved first and last residue. A D gene is named only where the DNA matches it firmly. Clone size is given for some rows only: seen once, a few or many times, or a class if the clone is expanded.

abundance,v_gene,len,d_gene,j_gene,CDR3nt,CDR3aa
NA,TRBV13,17,NA,TRBJ2-2,TGTGCCAGCAGCCGAGGATTGGGGGCTCGGGACACCGGGGAGCTGTTTTTT,CASSRGLGARDTGELFF
NA,TRBV28,16,TRBD2,TRBJ2-1,TGTGCCAGCAGCCCACACCCGAGCGGGAGGGCGGTTGAGCAGTTCTTC,CASSPHPSGRAVEQFF
NA,TRBV28,16,TRBD2,TRBJ2-7,TGTGCCAGCAGTCCTGCTTCTAGCGGGATCCGTCGCGAGCAGTACTTC,CASSPASSGIRREQYF
NA,TRBV7-9,13,NA,TRBJ2-3,TGTGCCAGCAGCTTACTCCTTACAGATACGCAGTATTTT,CASSLLLTDTQYF
NA,TRBV27,15,TRBD2,TRBJ2-1,TGTGCCAGCAGTTTAACTAGCGGGATCTACAATGAGCAGTTCTTC,CASSLTSGIYNEQFF
NA,TRBV7-3,15,TRBD2,TRBJ2-2,TGTGCCAGCAGCACAGGGACTAGCGGGAATGGGGAGCTGTTTTTT,CASSTGTSGNGELFF
NA,TRBV28,15,TRBD2,TRBJ2-3,TGTCGGACTAGCGGGTACGCCCTAAGCACAGATACGCAGTATTTT,CRTSGYALSTDTQYF
NA,TRBV7-2,14,NA,TRBJ1-2,TGTGCCAGCACCCTCCAAGGGCAGGGCTATGGCTACACCTTC,CASTLQGQGYGYTF
NA,TRBV27,14,NA,TRBJ2-5,TGTGCCAGCAGTTCGGGGGTTAGCGCGAAGACCCAGTACTTC,CASSSGVSAKTQYF
NA,TRBV6-6,16,TRBD1,TRBJ2-1,TGTGCCAGCAGCCGAGGACAGGGGGTAGAAAGGAATGAGCAGTTCTTC,CASSRGQGVERNEQFF
NA,TRBV27,14,TRBD1,TRBJ2-2,TGTGCCAGCAGTCCGAGGACAGGGGTGGGGGAGCTGTTTTTT,CASSPRTGVGELFF
NA,TRBV2,16,NA,TRBJ2-1,TGTGCCAGCAATATACCGGGACGGCCAGGGGACAATGAGCAGTTCTTC,CASNIPGRPGDNEQFF
NA,TRBV9,16,TRBD2,TRBJ2-1,TGTGCCAGCAGCCATTCCGGGACTAGCAACTACAATGAGCAGTTCTTC,CASSHSGTSNYNEQFF
once,TRBV28,14,NA,TRBJ1-2,TGTGCCAGCAGGACTACGGCGGGGCAGCTTGGCTACACCTTC,CASRTTAGQLGYTF
NA,TRBV27,17,TRBD2,TRBJ2-7,TGTGCCAGCAGTTTATCTCCGGGACTAGCGTTTCCCCACGAGCAGTACTTC,CASSLSPGLAFPHEQYF
few,TRBV14,12,NA,TRBJ2-7,TGTGCCAGCAGCCCCGGGACATACGAGCAGTACTTC,CASSPGTYEQYF
NA,TRBV11-3,15,NA,TRBJ2-1,TGTGCCAGCAGCTTAGGAGCTAGCTTAGACAATGAGCAGTTCTTC,CASSLGASLDNEQFF
few,TRBV7-9,13,NA,TRBJ2-2,TGTGCCAGCAGCTCTCGTGGCGGCGGGGAGCTGTTTTTT,CASSSRGGGELFF
few,TRBV7-2,13,NA,TRBJ1-1,TGTGCCAGCAGTCGACCCGGGGGCACTGAAGCTTTCTTT,CASSRPGGTEAFF
NA,TRBV2,11,NA,TRBJ1-3,TGTGCCAGGGACTGGGGAAACACCATATATTTT,CARDWGNTIYF
NA,TRBV11-2,17,TRBD1,TRBJ2-7,TGTGCCAGCAGCTTCACCCAAGACGGGACAGGAGGCTACGAGCAGTACTTC,CASSFTQDGTGGYEQYF
NA,TRBV29-1,14,TRBD1,TRBJ1-1,TGCAGCGTCCTTGGACAGGGAGGGAACACTGAAGCTTTCTTT,CSVLGQGGNTEAFF
NA,TRBV7-9,15,NA,TRBJ2-7,TGTGCCAGCAGCTTAAGCGGATGGGCCTCCTACGAGCAGTACTTC,CASSLSGWASYEQYF
NA,TRBV9,15,NA,TRBJ1-2,TGTGCCAGCAGCGAGGGAATGGGACTCAACTATGGCTACACCTTC,CASSEGMGLNYGYTF
many,TRBV9,15,TRBD2,TRBJ2-7,TGTGCCAGCAGCGAGGGACTAGCGGGAGAGTACGAGCAGTACTTC,CASSEGLAGEYEQYF
NA,TRBV7-9,14,NA,TRBJ1-4,TGTGCCAGCAGCTTCCGGGAGGGCCTTGAAAAACTGTTTTTT,CASSFREGLEKLFF
NA,TRBV18,14,NA,TRBJ1-1,TGTGCCAGCTCACGCGGGACGGTGAACACTGAAGCTTTCTTT,CASSRGTVNTEAFF
NA,TRBV7-2,15,TRBD2,TRBJ2-3,TGTGCCAGCAGCTTGGGCGGGAGGACCACAGATACGCAGTATTTT,CASSLGGRTTDTQYF
few,TRBV27,13,TRBD2,TRBJ2-1,TGTGCCAGCTTTGTAGCGGGAGGGCGTGAGCAGTTCTTC,CASFVAGGREQFF
NA,TRBV19,14,NA,TRBJ2-2,TGTGCCAGTAGTATGGCGGGAAGGGACGGGGAGCTGTTTTTT,CASSMAGRDGELFF
NA,TRBV6-1,18,TRBD2,TRBJ2-3,TGTGCCAGCAGTGAGGGGGGGACTAGCGGGAGGGGTGGCGATACGCAGTATTTT,CASSEGGTSGRGGDTQYF
NA,TRBV19,15,TRBD1,TRBJ1-5,TGTGCCAGTAGAGGAGGCAGGGGGCAATATCAGCCCCAGCATTTT,CASRGGRGQYQPQHF
once,TRBV13,14,TRBD1,TRBJ2-7,TGTGCCAGCAGCTTAGGCACAGGGGCGAGCGAGCAGTACTTC,CASSLGTGASEQYF
NA,TRBV5-1,15,TRBD1,TRBJ1-5,TGCGCCAGCAGCCTGACAGGGGCCAGCAATCAGCCCCAGCATTTT,CASSLTGASNQPQHF
once,TRBV10-3,15,TRBD1,TRBJ2-5,TGTGCCATCAGGGCCGGGACAGGGGGCGCGGAGACCCAGTACTTC,CAIRAGTGGAETQYF
NA,TRBV19,17,NA,TRBJ2-1,TGTGCCAGTAGTCCCCGGGGGCTAAGCGGGGACTACAATGAGCAGTTCTTC,CASSPRGLSGDYNEQFF
NA,TRBV11-2,12,NA,TRBJ1-2,TGTGCCAGCAGCTCAACAGCCTATGGCTACACCTTC,CASSSTAYGYTF
NA,TRBV6-6,14,NA,TRBJ1-4,TGTGCCAGCAGGCCCCCGGGGGGAAATGAGGAACTGTTTTTT,CASRPPGGNEELFF
NA,TRBV27,14,NA,TRBJ2-7,TGTGCCAGCAGTCCAGGACAGTTTCTCGGCGAGCAGTACTTC,CASSPGQFLGEQYF
NA,TRBV7-9,14,NA,TRBJ1-2,TGTGCCAGCAGCCTGGGGGTAGGGGGCTATGGCTACACCTTC,CASSLGVGGYGYTF
NA,TRBV11-2,13,NA,TRBJ2-2,TGTGCCAGCAGCTCGGCGAACACCGGGGAGCTGTTTTTT,CASSSANTGELFF
once,TRBV7-2,15,TRBD1,TRBJ1-5,TGTGCCAGCAGCTTCGGACAGGGGTACAATCAGCCCCAGCATTTT,CASSFGQGYNQPQHF
NA,TRBV6-5,13,TRBD2,TRBJ2-7,TGTGCCAGCAGTTTCGGGACTAGTACCGAGCAGTACTTC,CASSFGTSTEQYF
NA,TRBV6-2/TRBV6-3,12,NA,TRBJ1-2,TGTGCCAGCAGCGACAGAAACTATGTCTACACCTTC,CASSDRNYVYTF
NA,TRBV7-3,13,NA,TRBJ1-1,TGTGCCAGCAGCTCGGACACTAACACTGAAGCTTTCTTT,CASSSDTNTEAFF
once,TRBV7-6,16,TRBD1,TRBJ2-3,TGTGCCAGCAGCTTCCGGGACAGAGGGGTCACAGATACGCAGTATTTT,CASSFRDRGVTDTQYF